The T cell receptor beta chain under discussion was sequenced for a study of metastatic and nonmetastatic thyroid tumors. V lost 3 bases and J lost 2, with 11 bases in between. CDR3 length: 15 residues. CDR1 LNHDA and CDR2 SQIVND come from the germline V gene (reference sequence). Thyroid surgery was preceded by no treatment in any patient. TCRdb re-called the PCR reads with MiXCR. The sample includes approximately 28,000 clones, about 16% seen only once; the top ten take 15% to 17%. This clone appeared many times. This chain joins TRBV19 and TRBJ2-1, with D unclear. Sample: blood. This clonotype originated in a male donor with papillary thyroid cancer or a benign thyroid nodule (not recorded which). Some clones in this sample may be carry-over from other donors' samples. CDR3 sequence (DNA): TGTGCCAGTAGTATCGGAAAAGAAGCCTACAATGAGCAGTTCTTC. Protein: CASSIGKEAYNEQFF.